Below, one TCR beta chain is given with its context. Its antigen remains unknown. The sample is drawn from a study of T-cell memory formation after mild COVID-19. Turning to the study itself: In these data, TCR clusters were largely donor specific. Overall study findings and caveats: A subset of responding clones appeared in pre-infection memory, suggesting cross-reactive memory joined.

Each CDR3 protein is one row after TCRdb ran MiXCR on the 5' RACE reads. The data hold 50,000 or so distinct CDR3 sequences, with 25% to 35% observed a single time. The germline V gene encodes CDR1 KGHSH and CDR2 LQKENI. The V segment lost 6 bases and the J segment 5 bases; nucleotides outside the gene matches: 12. CDR3 length: 16 residues. Sequencing was done on a sample of PBMCs or a T cell subset sorted from them (not recorded which). The source is a young man who had mild COVID-19 (a few samples of this study predate the infection). Cell type and time point are not known. V usage is TRBV18 and J usage is TRBJ1-5, with 8 nucleotides matching TRBD1. The CDR3 spells CASSDKDRALYQPQHF. CDR3 coding DNA: TGTGCCAGCTCGGATAAGGACAGGGCGCTATATCAGCCCCAGCATTTT.